This is a list of T cell receptor beta chains from one sample in a study of CD8 T cells in Susac syndrome. TCRdb fed the immunoSEQ multiplex PCR reads into MiXCR, producing one record per CDR3 protein. Among roughly 140,000 distinct CDR3 sequences listed, about 94% were seen once. Sequences were obtained from CD4+ T cells from PBMCs. The receptors derive from a human donor with Susac syndrome. CDR3s include the opening cysteine and the closing phenylalanine or tryptophan. The D gene is left open where the match is weak. Not all rows give a size; the values are once, few, many and, for expanded clones, a class.

V	D	size	J	DNA	CDR3
TRBV7-9	.	.	TRBJ1-2	TGTGCCAGCAGCTTATCGGGGATCTGGGGCTACACCTTC	CASSLSGIWGYTF
TRBV20-1	.	.	TRBJ1-1	TGCAGTGCTAGCCCGATTGAGACACCTAAGGCTGAAGCTTTCTTT	CSASPIETPKAEAFF
TRBV20-1	.	.	TRBJ1-5	TGCGCTGCCGGGACAACTAGCAATCAGCCCCAGCATTTT	CAAGTTSNQPQHF
TRBV28	TRBD2	once	TRBJ2-7	TGTGCCAGCAGTCCCGGGACTAGCGGGAGGGTGTCCTACGAGCAGTACTTC	CASSPGTSGRVSYEQYF
TRBV29-1	TRBD1	.	TRBJ1-1	TGCAGCGAGAACAGGGGTAACACTGAAGCTTTCTTT	CSENRGNTEAFF
TRBV28	.	.	TRBJ2-7	TGTGCCAGCAGACTAAGCTCCTACGAGCAGTACTTC	CASRLSSYEQYF
TRBV14	TRBD1	.	TRBJ1-6	TGTGCCAGCAGCAGACAGGGCGATTCACCCCTCCACTTT	CASSRQGDSPLHF
TRBV14	.	.	TRBJ1-1	TGTGCCAGCAGCCTATCCGGGGCGCTACAGGAAGCTTTCTTT	CASSLSGALQEAFF
TRBV29-1	.	.	TRBJ2-3	TGCAGCGTCCGGGGTCAGGCAGATACGCAGTATTTT	CSVRGQADTQYF
TRBV7-9	TRBD2	.	TRBJ2-5	TGTGCCAGCAGCTTAGAACTAGCGGGAGTGTTGGAGACCCAGTACTTC	CASSLELAGVLETQYF
TRBV29-1	.	.	TRBJ2-7	TGCAGCGTTCGGGCAGGCGGATCCCACGAGCAGTACTTC	CSVRAGGSHEQYF
TRBV6-5	.	.	TRBJ1-4	TGTGCCAGCAGGGGTCTTGGGGAGGGGAATGAAAAACTGTTTTTT	CASRGLGEGNEKLFF
TRBV25-1	TRBD2	.	TRBJ2-1	TGTGCCAGCAGCGCTCTGAATATGGGCGGGAGGCTCCCCTACAATGAGCAGTTCTTC	CASSALNMGGRLPYNEQFF
TRBV20-1	TRBD2	.	TRBJ2-1	TGCAGTGCCTCACTAGCGGGAGGGTTATACAATGAGCAGTTCTTC	CSASLAGGLYNEQFF
TRBV9	.	.	TRBJ2-3	TGTGCCAGCAGCGTAGGTAATTGGGAGGCCGCAGATACGCAGTATTTT	CASSVGNWEAADTQYF
TRBV19	.	.	TRBJ2-5	TGTGCCAGTAGTATAGATCGCGGGGAGACCCAGTACTTC	CASSIDRGETQYF
TRBV7-8	TRBD2	.	TRBJ2-5	TGTGCCAGCAGCTTAACTAAAGCGGGGGGTCAACTGGTGGCCCAGTACTTC	CASSLTKAGGQLVAQYF
TRBV5-1	TRBD2	.	TRBJ2-1	TGCGCCAGCAGCGTGTCGGCTAGCGGGAGTATGGATGAGCAGTTCTTC	CASSVSASGSMDEQFF
TRBV20-1	TRBD1	.	TRBJ2-2	TGCAGTGCTTGGACAGGGACGGGCACCGGGGAGCTGTTTTTT	CSAWTGTGTGELFF
TRBV29-1	TRBD2	few	TRBJ2-7	TGCAGCGTCACTCGCCTAGCGGGAGTAGGCGAGCAGTACTTC	CSVTRLAGVGEQYF
TRBV4-1	TRBD2	once	TRBJ2-5	TGCGCCAGCAGTGGGCTAGCGGGGAGAGAGACCCAGTACTTC	CASSGLAGRETQYF
TRBV20-1	.	.	TRBJ2-4	TGCAGTGCTAATCCCGGGGCGGGCCTGCTCCACATTCAGTACTTC	CSANPGAGLLHIQYF
TRBV9	.	.	TRBJ1-6	TGTGCCAGCAGGAGCTCCTATAATTCACCCCTCCACTTT	CASRSSYNSPLHF
TRBV28	TRBD2	once	TRBJ2-3	TGTGCCAGCAATTTGGCGGGAGGGCCGGAAGTAGATACGCAGTATTTT	CASNLAGGPEVDTQYF
TRBV3-1	.	.	TRBJ2-5	TGTGCCAGCAGCCAAGTCGCGTTCCAGTACTTC	CASSQVAFQYF
TRBV19	.	.	TRBJ2-6	TGTGCCAGTAGTATATTCAGTTTTGGGGCCAACGTCCTGACTTTC	CASSIFSFGANVLTF
TRBV3-1	TRBD1	.	TRBJ2-5	TGTGCCAGCAGCCTCCAGGGGACAGGGTTATTGGAGACCCAGTACTTC	CASSLQGTGLLETQYF
TRBV2	.	.	TRBJ2-3	TGTGCCGGCAACAGGGTGGGGACAGATACGCAGTATTTT	CAGNRVGTDTQYF
TRBV7-2	.	.	TRBJ1-3	TGTGCCAGCAGCGGCGGGATCGCTGGAAACACCATATATTTT	CASSGGIAGNTIYF
TRBV5-1	TRBD2	once	TRBJ2-1	TGCGCCAGCAGCCCGGGACTAGCGGGAGCCCATGAGCAGTTCTTC	CASSPGLAGAHEQFF
TRBV18	.	.	TRBJ1-2	TGTGCCAGCTCCCCTACCATTCAGGGGATTAATGGCTACACCTTC	CASSPTIQGINGYTF
TRBV30	TRBD1	.	TRBJ1-2	TGTGCCTTCTCTTCCGGGACAGTTTATGGCTACACCTTC	CAFSSGTVYGYTF
TRBV9	.	.	TRBJ2-7	TGTGCCAGCAGCTCCTCCTTAGGCTACGAGCAGTACTTC	CASSSSLGYEQYF
TRBV2	.	few	TRBJ2-3	TGTGCCAGCAGTTGGACAGTCACAGATACGCAGTATTTT	CASSWTVTDTQYF
TRBV6-5	.	.	TRBJ2-1	TGTGCCAGCAGTTACTCATGGGGCTCCTACAATGAGCAGTTCTTC	CASSYSWGSYNEQFF
TRBV9	.	.	TRBJ2-2	TGTGCCAGCAGCGTAGAGACAGGGAACACCGGGGAGCTGTTTTTT	CASSVETGNTGELFF
TRBV4-1	.	.	TRBJ2-7	TGCGCCAGCAGCCAAGAGGATGGGGGTATCCGCGAGCAGTACTTC	CASSQEDGGIREQYF
TRBV20-1	.	once	TRBJ1-1	TGCAGTGCTCCGCGGCAGAACACTGAAGCTTTCTTT	CSAPRQNTEAFF
TRBV24-1	TRBD1	.	TRBJ2-3	TGTGCCACCAGCAACAGGGGAAGCACAGATACGCAGTATTTT	CATSNRGSTDTQYF
TRBV24-1	.	.	TRBJ2-1	TGTGCCACCAGTGATACGACTTACTCCTACAATGAGCAGTTCTTC	CATSDTTYSYNEQFF
TRBV3-1	.	once	TRBJ2-5	TGTGCCAGCAGCCAAGGGCAGGGAGTCGCGGAGACCCAGTACTTC	CASSQGQGVAETQYF
TRBV29-1	TRBD1	.	TRBJ1-3	TGCAGCGTTAGGACAGGGGGCTCTAACACCATATATTTT	CSVRTGGSNTIYF
TRBV24-1	TRBD1	.	TRBJ1-4	TGTGCCACCAGTGACGACCGGGACAGGCGAGCAACTAATGAAAAACTGTTTTTT	CATSDDRDRRATNEKLFF
TRBV3-1	.	.	TRBJ2-5	TGTGCCAGCAGCCAAGATCCTTCGGGGGCTTGGGAGACCCAGTACTTC	CASSQDPSGAWETQYF
TRBV12-3/TRBV12-4	.	.	TRBJ2-5	TGTGCCAGCAGTTCCAGGGGCCAAGAGACCCAGTACTTC	CASSSRGQETQYF
TRBV20-1	.	.	TRBJ1-5	TGCAGTGCCGAAGGGTCGGCCCGCAATCAGCCCCAGCATTTT	CSAEGSARNQPQHF
TRBV19	.	once	TRBJ2-2	TGTGCCAGTACCCCCCAGGGCAGCGGAACCGGGGAGCTGTTTTTT	CASTPQGSGTGELFF
TRBV2	.	.	TRBJ2-1	TGTGCCAGCATGGAGCAGTACAATGAGCAGTTCTTC	CASMEQYNEQFF
TRBV4-1	TRBD1	.	TRBJ2-1	TGCGCCAGCAGCCGCCTGGGACAGAACAATGAGCAGTTCTTC	CASSRLGQNNEQFF
TRBV12-5	.	.	TRBJ2-5	TGTGCTAGTGGCCGACCGGGGTTGCAGTACTTC	CASGRPGLQYF
TRBV4-1	TRBD1	.	TRBJ1-1	TGCGCCAGCAGCCACGCCCGGGACAGGGGAGGGATGACTGAAGCTTTCTTT	CASSHARDRGGMTEAFF
TRBV29-1	.	.	TRBJ2-3	TGCAGCGTCGCAAAAACAGTGACTAGCACAGATACGCAGTATTTT	CSVAKTVTSTDTQYF
TRBV19	TRBD2	.	TRBJ2-7	TGTGCCAGTAGCCGGAGGGCAACTAGCGGGCGAGCCTACGAGCAGTACTTC	CASSRRATSGRAYEQYF
TRBV12-5	.	.	TRBJ2-7	TGTGCTAGTGGCCAGGGGAGCGGCGAGCAGTACTTC	CASGQGSGEQYF
TRBV10-3	.	.	TRBJ1-3	TGTGCCTCCAGGCCGGGGGACCTCTCTGGAAACACCATATATTTT	CASRPGDLSGNTIYF
TRBV13	.	.	TRBJ2-7	TGTGCCAGCAGCTTAAGGGAGGCCTACAACGAGCAGTACTTC	CASSLREAYNEQYF